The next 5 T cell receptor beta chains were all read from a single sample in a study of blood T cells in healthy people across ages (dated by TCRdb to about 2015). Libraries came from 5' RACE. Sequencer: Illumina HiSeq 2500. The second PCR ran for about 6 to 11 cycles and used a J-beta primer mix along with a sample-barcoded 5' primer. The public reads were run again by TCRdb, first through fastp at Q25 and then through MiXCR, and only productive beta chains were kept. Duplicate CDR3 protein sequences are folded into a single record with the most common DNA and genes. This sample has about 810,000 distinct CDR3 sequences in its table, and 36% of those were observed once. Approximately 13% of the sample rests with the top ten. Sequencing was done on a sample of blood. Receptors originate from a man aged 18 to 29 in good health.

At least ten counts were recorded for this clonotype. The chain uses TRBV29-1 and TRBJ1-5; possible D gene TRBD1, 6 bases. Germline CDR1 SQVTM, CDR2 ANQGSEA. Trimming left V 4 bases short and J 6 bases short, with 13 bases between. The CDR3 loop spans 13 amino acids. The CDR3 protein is CSVGDRWGQPQHF. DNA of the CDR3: TGCAGCGTTGGAGACAGGTGGGGTCAGCCCCAGCATTTT.

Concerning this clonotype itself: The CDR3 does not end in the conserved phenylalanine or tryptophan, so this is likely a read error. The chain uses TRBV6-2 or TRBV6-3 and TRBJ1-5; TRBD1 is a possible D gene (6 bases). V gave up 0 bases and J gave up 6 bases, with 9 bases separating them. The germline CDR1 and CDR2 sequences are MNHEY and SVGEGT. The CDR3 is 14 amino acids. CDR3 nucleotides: TGTGCCAGCAGTTACTCTATCAGGGGTCAGCCCCAGCATTTG. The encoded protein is CASSYSIRGQPQHL.

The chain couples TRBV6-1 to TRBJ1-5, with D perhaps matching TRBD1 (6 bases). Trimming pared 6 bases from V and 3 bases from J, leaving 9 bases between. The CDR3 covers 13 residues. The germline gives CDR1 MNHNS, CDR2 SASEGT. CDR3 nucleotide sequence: TGTGCCAGCAGGAGACAGGACAATCAGCCCCAGCATTTT. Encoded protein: CASRRQDNQPQHF.

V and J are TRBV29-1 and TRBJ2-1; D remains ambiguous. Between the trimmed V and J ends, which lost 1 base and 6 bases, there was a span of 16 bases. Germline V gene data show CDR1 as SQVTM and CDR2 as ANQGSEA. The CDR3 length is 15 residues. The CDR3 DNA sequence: TGCAGCGTTGAAGGCCGGCAGGCGGTCACCAATGAGCAGTTCTTC. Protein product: CSVEGRQAVTNEQFF.

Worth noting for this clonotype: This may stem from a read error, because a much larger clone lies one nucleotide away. The CDR3 is CASGRDYEQYF. The CDR3 coding sequence is TGTGCCAGCGGCAGGGACTACGAGCAGTACTTC. This chain connects TRBV2 to TRBJ2-7, with D perhaps TRBD1 (5 bases). V was cut by 8 bases and J by 3 bases, with 8 bases left in between. This CDR3 region has 11 residues. Germline V gives CDR1 SNHLY, CDR2 FYNNEI.